The T cell receptor (beta chain) under discussion was sequenced for a study of blood T cells in healthy people across ages. The use of a sample-barcoded 5' primer and a J-beta primer mix characterized a second PCR of roughly 6 to 11 cycles. TCRdb re-derived calls from the 5' RACE reads in MiXCR, one entry per CDR3 protein. The sample gives 1.5 million to 2 million distinct CDR3 sequences, 40% to 55% of which show up once; more than 2% is in the top ten. This clonotype was picked up a small number of times. Sequencing was carried out using blood. The TCR comes from a woman aged 35 to 49 in good health.

Here the CDR3 DNA reads TGTGCCATCAGTGAGTCAGTTAAACAAACGATCTATGGCTACACCTTC. Its protein product is CAISESVKQTIYGYTF. The chain uses TRBV10-3 and TRBJ1-2, with unresolved D. Per germline, CDR1 ENHRY and CDR2 SYGVKD. Trimming removed 0 bases from V and 4 bases from J, with 15 bases in between. The CDR3 loop spans 16 amino acids.